This T cell receptor (beta chain) was recovered during a study of Ad26.COV2.S vaccination and SARS-CoV-2 variants. About the study: Donor was one of the participants in the Ad26.COV2.S arm of the COV1001 trial. The authors gave Ad26.COV2.S intramuscularly, either once or twice 56 days apart.

The treatment was: over 15 received Ad26.COV2.S at low or high dose, single or two shots; about 5 received placebo; per-sample allocation not given. Sampling took place 63 days after the first vaccine or placebo injection. A note on this clone: The target antigen is unknown.

Germline V CDR1 and CDR2: MNHEY, SVGAGI. This CDR3 is 15 amino acids long. The V gene lost 5 bases and the J gene lost 2 bases, with 12 bases spanning the gap. Using immunoSEQ multiplex PCR, the repertoire was profiled, and TCRdb retains in-frame clones only, with some absent. The data show about 460,000 clones, with 89% seen just once and about 1.5% held by the top ten. Study-level findings and limits: Following vaccination, spike-specific CD8+ and CD4+ T cell responses reportedly exhibited substantial breadth. Vaccine recipients surpassed placebo recipients in spike-specific TCR breadth.

Material: peripheral blood, obtained in a trial of Ad26.COV2.S vaccine versus placebo. This clonotype originated in a person aged 18-65 years who received the Ad26.COV2.S COVID-19 vaccine or a placebo. V gene TRBV6-5 combines with J gene TRBJ2-2; D is ambiguous. Written as DNA, the CDR3 is TGTGCCAGCAGTCGACGGGCCATCAACACCGGGGAGCTGTTTTTT. It yields the protein CASSRRAINTGELFF.